This TCR beta chain was found in a study of shared T cell receptors in the human thymus. Assay: immunoSEQ multiplex PCR; the TCRdb copy retains only in-frame clones and omits some. The table includes about 660,000 clones, 88% detected once. In addition, the sample was reused for a study of human thymus T cells. That report notes: Those donating were healthy Finnish infants in corrective surgery for congenital heart defects. Resections from corrective heart surgery provided thymus tissue. Thymic and blood repertoires seemed to show skewed V and J gene use. Thymic repertoires of unrelated individuals were reported in related research to overlap highly.

This clonotype was obtained from a boy under three years old with a congenital heart defect. Specimen: thymocytes.

The CDR3 protein is CASSAGGRVVDTQYF. The DNA for the CDR3 is TGTGCCAGCAGCGCTGGGGGCAGGGTGGTAGATACGCAGTATTTT. The chain uses TRBV5-6 and TRBJ2-3, with a tentative D call TRBD1 (6 bases). V lost 4 bases to trimming and J lost 5 bases, with 17 bases between them. The CDR3 consists of 15 residues. Germline V lookup: CDR1 SGHDT, CDR2 YYEEEE.